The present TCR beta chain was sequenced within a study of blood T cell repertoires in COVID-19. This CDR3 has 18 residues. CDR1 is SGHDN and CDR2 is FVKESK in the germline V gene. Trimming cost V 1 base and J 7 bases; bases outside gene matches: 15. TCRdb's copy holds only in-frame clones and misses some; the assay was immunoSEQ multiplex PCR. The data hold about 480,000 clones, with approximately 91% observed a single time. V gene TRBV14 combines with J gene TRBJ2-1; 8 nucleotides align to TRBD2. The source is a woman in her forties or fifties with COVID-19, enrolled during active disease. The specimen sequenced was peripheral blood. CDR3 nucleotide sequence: TGTGCCAGCAGCCAAGTTAGGTTAGCGGGGTATCCTGGGAATGAGCAGTTCTTC. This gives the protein CASSQVRLAGYPGNEQFF.